This passage covers 24 T cell receptor beta chains from one sample sequenced in a study of beta chain features in type 1 diabetes. What these receptors recognize is not known. General study findings and limits: Researchers report that Type 1 diabetes patients had moderately but significantly shorter TCRB CDR3s across all four CD4+ subsets.

TCRB transcripts that were expressed got sequenced, as all of the isolated RNA had been reverse transcribed. Method: immunoSEQ multiplex PCR; TCRdb's copy keeps in-frame clones and lacks some. The top ten hold approximately 1.5% of the sample, which has 25,000 to 30,000 clones, less than 70% seen once. Sequenced: Tregs from blood. The receptors shown here come from a woman between 18 and 29 years old with type 1 diabetes.

This chain links TRBV7-2 with TRBJ2-1; a possible D gene is TRBD2 (6 bases). Per germline, CDR1 SGHTA and CDR2 FQGNSA. Trimming cost V 6 bases and J 0 bases, with 12 bases left between them. This CDR3 contains 15 residues. The CDR3 sequence: CASSPGVDSYNEQFF. As DNA, the CDR3 is TGTGCCAGCAGTCCGGGGGTAGACTCCTACAATGAGCAGTTCTTC.

DNA for the CDR3: TGTGCCAGCTCCCGGAATGGACAGGGGGCTCTCGCTAGCACAGATACGCAGTATTTT. It is translated as CASSRNGQGALASTDTQYF. This chain joins TRBV18 and TRBJ2-3; TRBD1 aligns across 11 bases. CDR1 is KGHSH, CDR2 LQKENI, per germline. V was clipped by 6 bases and J by 0 bases; unmatched bases: 14. The CDR3 loop spans 19 amino acids. Filled out from reference TRBV18 and TRBJ2-3, the complete variable domain reads NAGVMQNPRHLVRRRGQEARLRCSPMKGHSHVYWYRQLPEEGLKFMVYLQKENIIDESGMPKERFSAEFPKEGPSILRIQQVVRGDSAAYFCASSRNGQGALASTDTQYFGPGTRLTVL.

The CDR3 sequence is CASSVDITSGMDTQYF. CDR3 bases: TGTGCCAGCAGCGTAGATATTACTAGCGGGATGGATACGCAGTATTTT. This chain links TRBV9 with TRBJ2-3, with 10 positions matching TRBD2. The germline V gene has CDR1 SGDLS and CDR2 YYNGEE. V gave up 0 bases and J gave up 6 bases; unmatched junction bases: 7. The CDR3 loop spans 16 amino acids.

This clone was observed a few times. The chain recombines TRBV7-2 with TRBJ2-1; 7 bases are a match to TRBD2. V lost 1 base, J lost 7 bases, and 4 bases stayed unmatched. The CDR3 is 14 amino acids. Per the germline V gene, CDR1 is SGHTA and CDR2 is FQGNSA. The CDR3 bases are TGTGCCAGCAGCTTAGAGCTACTAGCGAATGAGCAGTTCTTC. Its translation: CASSLELLANEQFF.

This clone was detected a few times. The rearrangement links TRBV7-2 to TRBJ2-5, with 7 positions matching TRBD2. Looked up from germline, CDR1 is SGHTA and CDR2 is FQGNSA. There are 15 residues in the CDR3. V was clipped by 4 bases and J by 1 base; unmatched bases: 6. CDR3 bases: TGTGCCAGCAGCTCCTCTAGCGGAGGCCAAGAGACCCAGTACTTC. This codes for CASSSSSGGQETQYF.

A few counts support this clone. The rearrangement joins TRBV28 to TRBJ2-2; 14 bases are shared with TRBD2. From germline, CDR1 is MDHEN and CDR2 SYDVKM. Trimming took 0 bases from V and 6 from J; bases not matched to a gene: 3. This CDR3 contains 17 residues. This CDR3 is CASSLWRLAGGPGELFF. The CDR3 coding sequence is TGTGCCAGCAGTTTATGGCGACTAGCGGGAGGGCCCGGGGAGCTGTTTTTT. The full variable domain, in which reference TRBV28 and TRBJ2-2 provide the parts outside the CDR3, is DVKVTQSSRYLVKRTGEKVFLECVQDMDHENMFWYRQDPGLGLRLIYFSYDVKMKEKGDIPEGYSVSREKKERFSLILESASTNQTSMYLCASSLWRLAGGPGELFFGEGSRLTVL.

This chain connects TRBV10-3 to TRBJ2-3; D unclear. This CDR3 has 14 residues. The V end was cut by 0 bases, the J end by 3 bases, with 7 bases between. CDR1 ENHRY and CDR2 SYGVKD come from the germline V gene. The CDR3 DNA sequence: TGTGCCATCAGTGAGTCGCTAGTAACAGATACGCAGTATTTT. Residues: CAISESLVTDTQYF.

There are a few counts of this clone. This sequence joins TRBV5-4 and TRBJ2-1; 12 bases match TRBD2. V was clipped by 4 bases and J by 0 bases; unmatched bases: 11. The germline gives CDR1 SGHNT, CDR2 YYREEE (reference sequence). The CDR3 length is 19 residues. As DNA, the CDR3 is TGTGCCAGCAGCCCCCTTCGGACTAGCGGGACCTCCTCCTACAATGAGCAGTTCTTC. As protein: CASSPLRTSGTSSYNEQFF.

This chain joins TRBV18 and TRBJ2-1; 11 nucleotides match TRBD2. J lost 3 bases, V lost 1 base, and 2 bases had no gene match. Per the germline V gene, CDR1 is KGHSH and CDR2 is LQKENI. This CDR3 is 16 amino acids long. In DNA form, the CDR3 reads TGTGCCAGCTCACCACGGGGACTAGCGGACTACAATGAGCAGTTCTTC. Protein product: CASSPRGLADYNEQFF.

In its sample, this clone was seen a few times. The rearrangement uses TRBV7-2 and TRBJ2-1, with 7 positions matching TRBD1. The CDR3 runs to 13 residues. The junction had 2 bases not matched to a gene; V was cut back by 3 bases and J by 6 bases. Germline V gene sequence: CDR1 SGHTA, CDR2 FQGNSA. This CDR3 reads CASSFDRANEQFF. The CDR3 DNA reads as TGTGCCAGCAGCTTCGACAGGGCCAATGAGCAGTTCTTC.

The J gene is TRBJ2-2, the V gene TRBV7-2; TRBD2 matches 7 bases. Germline lookup yields CDR1 SGHTA and CDR2 FQGNSA. The CDR3 totals 16 residues. With 7 bases clipped from V and 6 bases from J, the junction kept 14 bases outside the gene matches. The CDR3 loop reads CASTSWGGSVAGELFF. In DNA form, the CDR3 reads TGTGCCAGCACGTCTTGGGGCGGGAGTGTCGCCGGGGAGCTGTTTTTT. Full variable domain (missing parts from reference TRBV7-2 and TRBJ2-2): GAGVSQSPSNKVTEKGKDVELRCDPISGHTALYWYRQSLGQGLEFLIYFQGNSAPDKSGLPSDRFSAERTGGSVSTLTIQRTQQEDSAVYLCASTSWGGSVAGELFFGEGSRLTVL.

The V and J genes are TRBV27 and TRBJ2-3, with TRBD1 identical over 9 bases. In germline, CDR1 is MNHEY, CDR2 SMNVEV (reference sequence). The trim removed 2 bases at V and 4 bases at J, leaving 4 bases unmatched. CDR3 length equals 15 residues. The DNA of the CDR3 is TGTGCCAGCAGTTTAAAGGGACAGGGTGCAGATACGCAGTATTTT. Translating it yields CASSLKGQGADTQYF.

A note on this clone: Sequence at one end of the junction differs from germline and may be a read error. The chain links TRBV28 to TRBJ1-1; TRBD1 matches 7 bases. Germline V gene lookup returns CDR1 MDHEN and CDR2 SYDVKM. The CDR3 is made up of 14 amino acids. The CDR3, as DNA: TGTGCCAGCAGTGTGTCAGGGGGTAGGTCCAAGGGGCTCTTT. Its protein product is CASSVSGGRSKGLF.

The CDR3 DNA reads as TGTGCCAGCAGCCCCGGAGGGAGTCTTGAGCAGTTCTTC. Translated, it gives CASSPGGSLEQFF. The chain links TRBV11-3 to TRBJ2-1; TRBD2 is a possible D gene (6 bases). Germline loops: CDR1 SGHNT, CDR2 YENEEA. The V and J ends lost 5 bases and 9 bases respectively, with 14 bases between them. The CDR3 covers 13 residues.

This chain links TRBV6-6 with TRBJ2-1; no reliable D call. Between the trimmed V and J ends, which lost 1 base and 3 bases, there was a span of 13 bases. This CDR3 comprises 16 residues. Germline CDR1 MNHNY, CDR2 SVGAGI (reference sequence). CDR3 DNA sequence: TGTGCCAGCAGTTACTTCGGCGGAACTTACTACAATGAGCAGTTCTTC. This sequence encodes CASSYFGGTYYNEQFF.

The chain carries TRBV28 and TRBJ2-1, with 9 bases matching TRBD2. From germline, CDR1 is MDHEN and CDR2 SYDVKM. V was clipped by 6 bases and J by 8 bases; unmatched bases: 14. The CDR3 sequence is 16 residues long. The CDR3 loop reads CASSFWGSGRDDEQFF. The DNA for the CDR3 is TGTGCCAGCAGCTTCTGGGGTAGCGGGAGAGATGATGAGCAGTTCTTC.

This clone was seen only once. The chain carries TRBV2 and TRBJ1-6; the D gene is possibly TRBD1 (5 bases). The CDR3 has 16 amino acids. Per germline, CDR1 SNHLY and CDR2 FYNNEI. V gave up 4 bases and J gave up 5 bases, with 15 bases separating them. The CDR3 reads CASSGGQAVNNSPLHF. The DNA for the CDR3 is TGTGCCAGCAGTGGAGGACAAGCCGTTAATAATTCACCCCTCCACTTT. The full variable domain, its missing parts supplied by reference TRBV2 and TRBJ1-6, is EPEVTQTPSHQVTQMGQEVILRCVPISNHLYFYWYRQILGQKVEFLVSFYNNEISEKSEIFDDQFSVERPDGSNFTLKIRSTKLEDSAMYFCASSGGQAVNNSPLHFGNGTRLTVT.

The chain has TRBV18 and TRBJ2-7; 7 nucleotides line up with TRBD2. The CDR3 length is 12 residues. V was clipped by 3 bases and J by 7 bases; unmatched bases: 3. Germline lookup yields CDR1 KGHSH and CDR2 LQKENI. CDR3 in amino acids: CASSPRGEEQYV. CDR3 in DNA: TGTGCCAGCTCACCCCGGGGGGAGGAGCAGTACGTC.

The chain combines TRBV12-5 with TRBJ2-2; 10 bases line up with TRBD2. The trim removed 3 bases at V and 5 bases at J, leaving 6 bases unmatched. The CDR3 runs to 16 residues. Germline loops: CDR1 LGHNT, CDR2 FRNRAP. Here the CDR3 DNA reads TGTGCTAGTGGTTTTAATCTAGCGGGAGAAACCGGGGAGCTGTTTTTT. Translating it yields CASGFNLAGETGELFF.

J is TRBJ2-1 and V is TRBV7-8; the match to TRBD2 covers 10 bases. Germline V lookup: CDR1 SGHVS, CDR2 FQNEAQ. After removal of 7 bases from V and 7 bases from J, the junction contained 16 bases not matched to a gene. CDR3 length: 17 amino acids. The chain's CDR3 is CASTPRSASGSVNEQFF. In nucleotides, the CDR3 is TGTGCCAGCACCCCGAGGTCGGCTAGCGGGAGCGTAAATGAGCAGTTCTTC.

This clone came up a few times. The chain combines TRBV10-3 with TRBJ2-7; D perhaps matches TRBD1 (6 bases). Trimming took off 2 bases at V and 3 bases at J, with 11 bases between the two ends. Germline CDR1 and CDR2: ENHRY and SYGVKD. This CDR3 comprises 14 residues. CDR3 sequence reads: CAISETGTIYEQYF. The DNA of the CDR3 is TGTGCCATCAGTGAGACCGGGACAATCTACGAGCAGTACTTC.

The chain has TRBV18 and TRBJ2-7; D unresolved. Germline lookup yields CDR1 KGHSH and CDR2 LQKENI. The CDR3 spans 14 residues. V was shortened by 6 bases and J by 3 bases, with 15 bases between the two germline ends. CDR3 DNA: TGTGCCAGCTCGCCCTCAAGAGGCAGCTACGAGCAGTACGTC. The encoded protein is CASSPSRGSYEQYV.

V is TRBV29-1 and J is TRBJ2-3; D might be TRBD1 (5 bases). V lost 4 bases and J 2 bases, leaving 16 bases between the germline ends. The CDR3 extends over 15 amino acids. In germline, CDR1 is SQVTM, CDR2 ANQGSEA. The CDR3 spells CSVAGASIFTDTQYF. CDR3 coding DNA: TGCAGCGTTGCTGGGGCATCTATATTCACAGATACGCAGTATTTT.

This clone showed up just a few times. The chain employs TRBV2 and TRBJ2-2, with D possibly TRBD2 on 6 matching bases. The CDR3 totals 15 residues. Germline CDR1 and CDR2: SNHLY and FYNNEI. V was trimmed by 2 bases and J by 7 bases, leaving 14 bases between them. This CDR3 is CASSERSTGGGELFF. Here the CDR3 DNA reads TGTGCCAGCAGTGAAAGGTCTACCGGGGGCGGGGAGCTGTTTTTT.